Each of the 10 T cell receptor beta chains below was sequenced from the same sample in a study of blood T cell repertoires in COVID-19. Some clones are missing from TCRdb's copy, which holds only in-frame ones; the method was immunoSEQ multiplex PCR. The data hold 200,000 to 250,000 clones, with 86% observed a single time. The sample comprised peripheral blood. These TCRs come from a woman older than 75 with COVID-19, enrolled during active disease.

The DNA for the CDR3 is TGCGCCAGCAGCCAAGGGCGACTAGCGGGGCCTCGGCGGAGCACAGATACGCAGTATTTT. It specifies CASSQGRLAGPRRSTDTQYF. V is TRBV4-1 and J is TRBJ2-3; 11 bases agree with TRBD2. There are 20 residues in the CDR3. V gave up 1 base and J gave up 0 bases; unmatched junction bases: 12. The germline CDR1 and CDR2 sequences are MGHRA and YSYEKL.

The genes are TRBV6-6 and TRBJ1-2, with 8 nucleotides matching TRBD1. This CDR3 contains 16 residues. Trimming took 0 bases from V and 8 from J; bases not matched to a gene: 11. Germline lookup yields CDR1 MNHNY and CDR2 SVGAGI (reference sequence). The CDR3, as DNA: TGTGCCAGCAGTTACTCGGGGACAGGCGAAACTATGGGCTACACCTTC. This translates into CASSYSGTGETMGYTF.

The chain combines TRBV10-3 with TRBJ2-7, with a weak D call TRBD1 (7 bases). This CDR3 has 14 amino acids. In germline, CDR1 is ENHRY, CDR2 SYGVKD. V was cut by 4 bases and J by 3 bases, with 13 bases left in between. The CDR3 is CAISGAGQIYEQYF. Written as DNA, the CDR3 is TGTGCCATCAGTGGGGCGGGACAGATCTACGAGCAGTACTTC.

The chain employs TRBV5-1 and TRBJ1-2, with TRBD1 matching over 8 bases. This CDR3 spans 14 amino acids. Germline V gene sequence: CDR1 SGHRS, CDR2 YFSETQ. V gave up 4 bases and J gave up 4 bases; unmatched junction bases: 6. This CDR3 reads CASSAGTGVYGYTF. CDR3 coding DNA: TGCGCCAGCAGCGCCGGGACAGGAGTCTATGGCTACACCTTC. Complete variable domain (other parts from reference TRBV5-1 and TRBJ1-2): KAGVTQTPRYLIKTRGQQVTLSCSPISGHRSVSWYQQTPGQGLQFLFEYFSETQRNKGNFPGRFSGRQFSNSRSEMNVSTLELGDSALYLCASSAGTGVYGYTFGSGTRLTVV.

The chain links TRBV10-3 to TRBJ1-4; 9 nucleotides line up with TRBD1. This CDR3 has 17 residues. The germline V gene has CDR1 ENHRY and CDR2 SYGVKD. V trimming: 6 bases; J trimming: 1 base; junction bases outside the gene matches: 9. The CDR3, as DNA: TGTGCCATCAGCGAGACAGGGGGAAGAGGAACTAATGAAAAACTGTTTTTT. Translating it yields CAISETGGRGTNEKLFF.

The chain joins TRBV3-1 (or the pseudogene TRBV3-2) to TRBJ1-3, with 9 bases identical to TRBD1. The CDR3 loop spans 16 amino acids. Trimming cost V 4 bases and J 3 bases; bases outside gene matches: 7. Germline assignment: CDR1 LGHDT and CDR2 YNNKEL (reference sequence). CDR3 amino acids: CASSPSQGAVGNTIYF. The CDR3 nucleotides are TGTGCCAGCAGCCCATCACAGGGGGCTGTTGGAAACACCATATATTTT.

This clone has a handful of counts. V usage is TRBV7-8 and J usage is TRBJ1-3; 7 bases agree with TRBD1. The CDR3 spans 17 residues. From germline, CDR1 is SGHVS and CDR2 FQNEAQ. With 5 bases clipped from V and 1 base from J, the junction kept 11 bases outside the gene matches. The CDR3 sequence is CASSPGQWGGSGNTIYF. Written as DNA, the CDR3 is TGTGCCAGCAGCCCGGGACAGTGGGGAGGTTCTGGAAACACCATATATTTT.

The chain is built from TRBV6-9 and TRBJ1-6; D perhaps matches TRBD1 (5 bases). Germline V gene lookup returns CDR1 MNHGY and CDR2 SVAAGI. The CDR3 is made up of 17 amino acids. Trimming stripped 6 bases from V and 0 bases from J, with 15 bases between. The CDR3 DNA reads TGTGCCAGCAGCCTATACGACAGTGACTCCTATAATTCACCCCTCCACTTT. Encoded protein: CASSLYDSDSYNSPLHF.

This chain connects TRBV27 to TRBJ1-5; TRBD1 is a possible D gene (5 bases). The CDR3 contains 15 residues. Trimming pared 4 bases from V and 2 bases from J, leaving 12 bases between. The V gene's germline CDR1 is MNHEY and CDR2 SMNVEV (reference sequence). CDR3 amino acids: CASSSGQARNQPQHF. The CDR3 coding sequence is TGTGCCAGCAGTTCAGGGCAGGCGCGCAATCAGCCCCAGCATTTT.

V gene TRBV10-1 combines with J gene TRBJ2-3, with TRBD2 matching over 7 bases. Germline-derived CDR1 and CDR2 are WNHNN and SYGVQD (reference sequence). The CDR3 length is 16 residues. Trimming cost V 2 bases and J 4 bases; bases outside gene matches: 9. The CDR3 here is CASSEGGGLDSDTQYF. In DNA, the CDR3 is TGCGCCAGCAGTGAGGGCGGAGGACTAGACTCAGATACGCAGTATTTT.